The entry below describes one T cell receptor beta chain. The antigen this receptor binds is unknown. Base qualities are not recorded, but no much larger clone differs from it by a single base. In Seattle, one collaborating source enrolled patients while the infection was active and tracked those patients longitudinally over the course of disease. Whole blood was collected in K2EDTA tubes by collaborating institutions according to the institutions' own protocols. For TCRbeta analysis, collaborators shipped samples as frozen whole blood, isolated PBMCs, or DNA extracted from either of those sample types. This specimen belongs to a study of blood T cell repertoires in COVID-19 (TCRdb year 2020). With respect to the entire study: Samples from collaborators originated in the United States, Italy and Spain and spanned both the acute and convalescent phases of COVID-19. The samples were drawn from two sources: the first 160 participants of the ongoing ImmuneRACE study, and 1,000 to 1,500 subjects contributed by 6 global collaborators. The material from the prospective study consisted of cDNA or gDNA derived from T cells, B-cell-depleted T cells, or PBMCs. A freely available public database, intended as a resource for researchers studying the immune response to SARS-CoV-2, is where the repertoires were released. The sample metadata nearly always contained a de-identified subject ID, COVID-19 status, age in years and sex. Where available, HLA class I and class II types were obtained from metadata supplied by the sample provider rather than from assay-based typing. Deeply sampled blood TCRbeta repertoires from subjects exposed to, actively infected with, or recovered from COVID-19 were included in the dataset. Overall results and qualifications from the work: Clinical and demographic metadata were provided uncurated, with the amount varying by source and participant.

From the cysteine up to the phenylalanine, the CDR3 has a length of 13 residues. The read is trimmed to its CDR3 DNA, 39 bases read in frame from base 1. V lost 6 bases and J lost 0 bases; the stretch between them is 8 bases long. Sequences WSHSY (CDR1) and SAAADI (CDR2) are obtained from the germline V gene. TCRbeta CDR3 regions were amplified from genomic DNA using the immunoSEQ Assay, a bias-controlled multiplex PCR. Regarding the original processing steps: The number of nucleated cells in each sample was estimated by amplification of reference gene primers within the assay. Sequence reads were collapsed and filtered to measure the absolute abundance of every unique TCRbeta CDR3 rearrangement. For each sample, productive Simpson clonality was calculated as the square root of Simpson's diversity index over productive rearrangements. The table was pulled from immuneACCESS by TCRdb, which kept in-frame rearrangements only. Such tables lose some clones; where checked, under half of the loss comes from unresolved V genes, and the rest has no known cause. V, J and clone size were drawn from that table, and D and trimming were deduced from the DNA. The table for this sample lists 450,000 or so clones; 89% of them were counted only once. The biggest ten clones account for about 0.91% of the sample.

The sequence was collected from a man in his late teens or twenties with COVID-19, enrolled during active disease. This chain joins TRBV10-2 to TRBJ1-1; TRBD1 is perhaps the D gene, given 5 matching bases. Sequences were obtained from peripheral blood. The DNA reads TGCGCCAGCAGGGCAGGGATGAACACTGAAGCTTTCTTT. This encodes CASRAGMNTEAFF.